Each of the 10 T cell receptor beta chains below was sequenced from the same sample in a study of blood T cell repertoires in COVID-19. The data were produced by immunoSEQ multiplex PCR, yet TCRdb's version contains in-frame clones alone and is incomplete. The repertoire holds about 240,000 clones, about nine tenths seen once, with 7.2% in the top ten. The source material was peripheral blood. The receptors stem from a man in his 60s who had recovered from COVID-19.

The chain combines TRBV24-1 with TRBJ2-2; D possibly corresponds to TRBD1 (6 bases). Trimming pared 3 bases from V and 7 bases from J, leaving 23 bases between. This CDR3 is built from 18 residues. CDR1 KGHDR and CDR2 SFDVKD come from the germline V gene. CDR3 nucleotide sequence: TGTGCCACCAGTGATCCGAGGTCGAAAGGGGGTATTTACGGGGAGCTGTTTTTT. Amino acid sequence: CATSDPRSKGGIYGELFF.

This rearrangement joins TRBV5-1 to TRBJ1-1; D is unclear. CDR3 length: 14 residues. V lost 4 bases and J 5 bases, leaving 15 bases between the germline ends. CDR1 is SGHRS, CDR2 YFSETQ, per germline. This chain's CDR3 is CASSRGSLGTEAFF. The CDR3 DNA reads as TGCGCCAGCAGCCGAGGATCCCTTGGGACTGAAGCTTTCTTT.

The V gene is TRBV9, the J gene TRBJ2-2; D remains ambiguous. Trimming took off 0 bases at V and 6 bases at J, with 9 bases between the two ends. CDR3 length equals 14 residues. The V gene's germline CDR1 is SGDLS and CDR2 YYNGEE. CDR3 DNA sequence: TGTGCCAGCAGCGTAGAAATTGGCCCCGGGGAGCTGTTTTTT. Protein product: CASSVEIGPGELFF.

The J gene is TRBJ2-5, the V gene TRBV9; 7 nucleotides line up with TRBD1. The germline V gene encodes CDR1 SGDLS and CDR2 YYNGEE. With V trimmed by 4 bases and J by 2 bases, 11 bases remained unmatched. The CDR3 length is 16 residues. CDR3 in amino acids: CASSPYFDREQETQYF. Written as DNA, the CDR3 is TGTGCCAGCAGCCCCTACTTTGACAGGGAACAAGAGACCCAGTACTTC. The full variable domain, its missing parts supplied by reference TRBV9 and TRBJ2-5, is DSGVTQTPKHLITATGQRVTLRCSPRSGDLSVYWYQQSLDQGLQFLIQYYNGEERAKGNILERFSAQQFPDLHSELNLSSLELGDSALYFCASSPYFDREQETQYFGPGTRLLVL.

The CDR3 is CASSPGTGVLGANVLTF. The DNA of the CDR3 is TGTGCCAGCTCACCCGGGACAGGGGTACTTGGGGCCAACGTCCTGACTTTC. The rearrangement links TRBV18 to TRBJ2-6, with 10 bases identical to TRBD1. With V trimmed by 3 bases and J by 3 bases, 5 bases remained unmatched. Germline V CDR1 and CDR2: KGHSH, LQKENI. The CDR3 has 17 residues.

This chain joins TRBV6-6 and TRBJ2-2; no firm D call. The germline V gene encodes CDR1 MNHNY and CDR2 SVGAGI (reference sequence). The CDR3 totals 13 residues. The V and J ends lost 6 bases and 6 bases respectively, with 11 bases between them. The CDR3 protein is CASSPRLAGELFF. The CDR3 DNA is TGTGCCAGCAGCCCTCGGCTAGCCGGGGAGCTGTTTTTT.

Only one count was recorded for this clone. The chain has TRBV10-3 and TRBJ2-4; perhaps TRBD2 as D (5 bases). Germline values: CDR1 ENHRY, CDR2 SYGVKD. The CDR3 contains 16 residues. V shed 0 bases and J shed 0 bases, with 9 bases lying between them. The CDR3 sequence is CAISESFEGAKNIQYF. The CDR3 coding sequence is TGTGCCATCAGTGAGTCTTTTGAGGGAGCCAAAAACATTCAGTACTTC.

The V gene is TRBV27, the J gene TRBJ2-3, with TRBD2 identical over 13 bases. Germline CDR1 reads MNHEY; CDR2 reads SMNVEV (reference sequence). The CDR3 contains 15 residues. V gave up 11 bases and J gave up 2 bases; unmatched junction bases: 7. The CDR3 protein is CAPAGLAGATDTQYF. In nucleotides, the CDR3 is TGTGCCCCAGCCGGACTAGCGGGGGCCACAGATACGCAGTATTTT.

V and J are TRBV18 and TRBJ2-1; no clear D gene. The V gene lost 5 bases and the J gene lost 0 bases, with 14 bases spanning the gap. Per germline, CDR1 KGHSH and CDR2 LQKENI. This CDR3 region has 16 residues. This CDR3 is CASSIGSASSYNEQFF. Written as DNA, the CDR3 is TGTGCCAGCTCAATTGGTTCCGCGTCCTCCTACAATGAGCAGTTCTTC.

The chain has TRBV30 and TRBJ1-1; no definite D call. Trimming took 0 bases from V and 0 from J, leaving 8 bases between them. CDR1 is GTSNPN and CDR2 is SVGIG in the germline V gene (reference sequence). This CDR3 has 14 amino acids. CDR3 protein: CAWSVHTMNTEAFF. DNA for the CDR3: TGTGCCTGGAGTGTTCACACCATGAACACTGAAGCTTTCTTT. The variable domain in full, with the rest retrieved from reference TRBV30 and TRBJ1-1, is SQTIHQWPATLVQPVGSPLSLECTVEGTSNPNLYWYRQAAGRGLQLLFYSVGIGQISSEVPQNLSASRPQDRQFILSSKKLLLSDSGFYLCAWSVHTMNTEAFFGQGTRLTVV.